These 5 T cell receptor beta chains share one sample of origin, sequenced in a study of OX40 agonist ivuxolimab in advanced cancers. Clones were sequenced by immunoSEQ multiplex PCR, and TCRdb holds only the in-frame ones, with some missing. The profile shows 99,000 or so clones, roughly 93% of them singletons. The sample consisted of CD4+ or CD8+ T cells sorted from blood, taken in a trial of the OX40 agonist ivuxolimab. The source is an adult with an advanced solid tumor such as melanoma, head and neck, liver or kidney cancer.

A remark on this clone: The same CDR3 also results from other DNA sequences found in this sample. V is TRBV28 and J is TRBJ2-3; D unresolved. The V and J ends lost 3 bases and 6 bases respectively, with 4 bases between them. Germline V lookup: CDR1 MDHEN, CDR2 SYDVKM. This CDR3 is built from 11 residues. The CDR3 protein is CASSFRDTQYF. CDR3 DNA: TGTGCCAGCAGTTTCCGGGATACGCAGTATTTT.

J is TRBJ1-5 and V is TRBV18, with a tentative D call TRBD1 (5 bases). The CDR3 sequence is 16 residues long. Trimming pared 3 bases from V and 11 bases from J, leaving 23 bases between. Germline CDR1 KGHSH, CDR2 LQKENI. CDR3 sequence reads: CASSPITRGGRESQHF. CDR3 sequence (DNA): TGTGCCAGCTCACCGATCACCCGGGGGGGGAGGGAGTCCCAGCATTTT.

The chain combines TRBV2 with TRBJ2-4; 7 bases are shared with TRBD1. CDR3 length: 15 residues. The germline V gene has CDR1 SNHLY and CDR2 FYNNEI. Trimming removed 7 bases from V and 6 bases from J; junction bases left unmatched: 12. The chain's CDR3 is CASNQPTGSTNIQYF. CDR3 coding DNA: TGTGCCAGCAACCAGCCGACAGGGAGTACAAACATTCAGTACTTC.

The genes are TRBV7-3 and TRBJ2-3, with 9 bases matching TRBD2. CDR1 SGHTA and CDR2 FQGTGA come from the germline V gene. This CDR3 comprises 16 residues. The V segment lost 2 bases and the J segment 3 bases; nucleotides outside the gene matches: 6. The CDR3 region has the DNA TGTGCCAGCAGCTTAGGAGCGGGGGGCGAAACAGATACGCAGTATTTT. This encodes CASSLGAGGETDTQYF.

The gene calls are TRBV18 and TRBJ1-4; a weak D match, TRBD1 (6 bases). The V and J ends lost 2 bases and 5 bases respectively, with 9 bases between them. Germline values: CDR1 KGHSH, CDR2 LQKENI. This CDR3 spans 14 amino acids. The DNA for the CDR3 is TGTGCCAGCTCACCAACAGGGACAAATGAAAAACTGTTTTTT. Translation gives CASSPTGTNEKLFF.